Below are 15 T cell receptor beta chains sequenced from a single sample in a study of blood T cell repertoires in COVID-19. This table comes from immunoSEQ multiplex PCR, and its TCRdb copy is limited to in-frame clones, with some not included. This sample has approximately 210,000 clones, with around nine tenths found just once. Sequencing input: peripheral blood. Source of these receptors: a woman in her 40s with acute or convalescent COVID-19.

The rearrangement uses TRBV7-9 and TRBJ1-2; D is unresolved. The germline CDR1 and CDR2 sequences are SEHNR and FQNEAQ (reference sequence). V lost 7 bases and J 6 bases, leaving 15 bases between the germline ends. CDR3 length equals 13 residues. The CDR3 DNA follows: TGTGCCAGCACCCTCGGGAGGGTGAATGGCTACACCTTC. Translation: CASTLGRVNGYTF. Filled out from reference TRBV7-9 and TRBJ1-2, the complete variable domain reads DTGVSQNPRHKITKRGQNVTFRCDPISEHNRLYWYRQTLGQGPEFLTYFQNEAQLEKSRLLSDRFSAERPKGSFSTLEIQRTEQGDSAMYLCASTLGRVNGYTFGSGTRLTVV.

The chain carries TRBV19 and TRBJ1-6; D gene unclear. Germline-derived CDR1 and CDR2 are LNHDA and SQIVND (reference sequence). Trimming stripped 5 bases from V and 1 base from J, with 18 bases between. The CDR3 covers 18 residues. The CDR3 loop is CASSFGGSIGSYNSPLHF. The CDR3 bases are TGTGCCAGTAGTTTTGGAGGAAGTATAGGATCCTATAATTCACCCCTCCACTTT.

The chain carries TRBV27 and TRBJ1-5; D might be TRBD1 (5 bases). V was shortened by 6 bases and J by 1 base, with 13 bases between the two germline ends. Germline loops: CDR1 MNHEY, CDR2 SMNVEV (reference sequence). The length of the CDR3 is 15 residues. The CDR3, as DNA: TGTGCCAGCAGCATAGACAGTAGAAGCAATCAGCCCCAGCATTTT. Translated: CASSIDSRSNQPQHF.

The gene calls are TRBV13 and TRBJ2-1, with 8 bases identical to TRBD1. The CDR3 has 17 amino acids. The germline gives CDR1 PRHDT, CDR2 FYEKMQ (reference sequence). The trim removed 4 bases at V and 2 bases at J, leaving 10 bases unmatched. The CDR3 protein is CASSSEETGETYNEQFF. The CDR3 DNA follows: TGTGCCAGCAGCTCGGAGGAGACAGGGGAAACCTACAATGAGCAGTTCTTC.

This clone was observed once. The chain links TRBV5-1 to TRBJ2-1, with D possibly matching TRBD1 (6 bases). The CDR3 is made up of 16 amino acids. Trimming stripped 8 bases from V and 5 bases from J, with 23 bases between. Per germline, CDR1 SGHRS and CDR2 YFSETQ. The CDR3: CASRRTSGTINNEQFF. The CDR3, as DNA: TGCGCCAGTAGAAGGACCTCCGGGACAATAAACAATGAGCAGTTCTTC.

The chain has TRBV9 and TRBJ2-1; maybe TRBD1 (6 bases). This CDR3 is built from 15 residues. Trimming removed 0 bases from V and 6 bases from J, with 13 bases in between. In germline, CDR1 is SGDLS, CDR2 YYNGEE. CDR3 in amino acids: CASSVDPGHLNEQFF. CDR3 nucleotide sequence: TGTGCCAGCAGCGTAGACCCGGGACACCTCAATGAGCAGTTCTTC.

There are a few counts of this clone. The V gene is TRBV19, the J gene TRBJ1-6; TRBD1 matches at 8 bases. CDR3 length: 14 residues. Per the germline V gene, CDR1 is LNHDA and CDR2 is SQIVND (reference sequence). The junction had 6 bases not matched to a gene; V was cut back by 9 bases and J by 5 bases. The CDR3, as DNA: TGTGCCAGCTCCGGACAGGGACATAATTCACCCCTCCACTTT. This sequence encodes CASSGQGHNSPLHF.

The V call is TRBV5-6, the J call TRBJ2-6, with 12 bases aligning to TRBD1. This CDR3 spans 17 amino acids. Trimming removed 4 bases from V and 4 bases from J; junction bases left unmatched: 6. Germline loops: CDR1 SGHDT, CDR2 YYEEEE. The CDR3 loop is CASSVGQGAPGANVLTF. The CDR3 region has the DNA TGTGCCAGCAGCGTGGGACAGGGGGCGCCCGGGGCCAACGTCCTGACTTTC.

The chain joins TRBV5-1 to TRBJ1-5; D gene unclear. Germline V CDR1 and CDR2: SGHRS, YFSETQ. The V end was cut by 0 bases, the J end by 2 bases, with 6 bases between. CDR3 length: 14 residues. The CDR3 DNA reads as TGCGCCAGCAGCTTGGACGGGGGCAATCAGCCCCAGCATTTT. Its protein is CASSLDGGNQPQHF.

This sequence joins TRBV27 and TRBJ1-5; weak D call: TRBD1 (5 bases). Germline assignment: CDR1 MNHEY and CDR2 SMNVEV (reference sequence). Trimming left V 6 bases short and J 6 bases short, with 12 bases between. This CDR3 is built from 13 residues. The CDR3 nucleotides are TGTGCCAGCAGACCGGGGGACGGTCAGCCCCAGCATTTT. It yields the protein CASRPGDGQPQHF.

The rearrangement uses TRBV11-3 and TRBJ2-5; 15 bases are a match to TRBD2. V dropped 5 bases and J dropped 4; count of bases not matched to a gene: 5. The CDR3 runs 16 residues. CDR1 and CDR2 (germline): SGHNT, YENEEA. The CDR3 protein is CASSPRTSGGGETQYF. The DNA of the CDR3 is TGTGCCAGCAGCCCCCGGACTAGCGGGGGGGGAGAGACCCAGTACTTC.

The CDR3 coding sequence is TGTGCCAGCAGCCAACATCGCGGGGGCACTGAAGCTTTCTTT. Amino acids: CASSQHRGGTEAFF. V is TRBV14 and J is TRBJ1-1, with a possible D match to TRBD1 (5 bases). This CDR3 is 14 amino acids long. Germline CDR1 and CDR2: SGHDN and FVKESK. V lost 2 bases and J 4 bases, leaving 11 bases between the germline ends.

The chain links TRBV6-5 to TRBJ1-1, with 9 bases matching TRBD1. This CDR3 has 13 residues. The ends lost 6 bases at V and 3 bases at J; junction bases unmatched: 2. Germline V gene lookup returns CDR1 MNHEY and CDR2 SVGAGI. The CDR3 reads CASRRQGDTEAFF. CDR3 in DNA: TGTGCCAGCAGGAGACAGGGGGACACTGAAGCTTTCTTT.

The J gene is TRBJ1-1, the V gene TRBV18, with 8 bases lining up with TRBD1. The ends lost 8 bases at V and 6 bases at J; junction bases unmatched: 8. The CDR3 covers 13 residues. Germline V lookup: CDR1 KGHSH, CDR2 LQKENI. Here the CDR3 reads CASRNQGAPEAFF. The CDR3 region has the DNA TGTGCCAGCCGAAACCAGGGGGCCCCTGAAGCTTTCTTT.

The gene calls are TRBV6-5 and TRBJ2-7; D is unresolved. The CDR3 is made up of 12 amino acids. Germline V gene sequence: CDR1 MNHEY, CDR2 SVGAGI. Trimming shortened V by 5 bases and J by 5 bases, and 10 bases separated the two germline ends. The CDR3 sequence: CASSPRGDEQYV. As DNA, the CDR3 is TGTGCCAGCAGTCCTAGAGGTGACGAGCAGTACGTC.